Sequencing of this TCR beta chain was carried out in a study of blood T cell repertoires in COVID-19. Overall study context: Sample material is recorded as cDNA or gDNA derived from T cells, B-cell-depleted T cells, or PBMCs.

Using immunoSEQ multiplex PCR, the repertoire was profiled, and TCRdb retains in-frame clones only, with some absent. The profile shows about 61,000 clones, about 82% of them singletons. This clone has just a few counts. CDR3 length: 14 amino acids. In germline, CDR1 is MNHEY, CDR2 SVGEGT. V gave up 6 bases and J gave up 1 base; unmatched junction bases: 4. The sequence was obtained from a man between 65 and 80 years old with acute or convalescent COVID-19. The J gene is TRBJ1-1, the V gene TRBV6-2 or TRBV6-3; the match to TRBD1 covers 8 bases. Sequencing input: peripheral blood. The CDR3 DNA is TGTGCCAGCAGCAAGGACAGGGCGAACACTGAAGCTTTCTTT. This encodes CASSKDRANTEAFF.